There are a few counts of the clone carrying this TCR beta chain. The data stem from a study of cytomegalovirus exposure and HLA in healthy donors. Primers included in the PCR were 60 Vbeta and 13 Jbeta primers. Assay used: immunoSEQ multiplex PCR; TCRdb lists only in-frame clones, some missing. The sample lists roughly 170,000 clones, roughly 88% occurring once. This sequence was found in a girl aged 2-10 years in good health and CMV-seropositive. Sequenced: PBMCs.

CDR3 protein: CASSLVVGVLTF. In DNA form, the CDR3 reads TGTGCCAGCAGCTTAGTAGTTGGCGTCCTGACTTTC. This chain connects TRBV7-2 to TRBJ2-6; D is ambiguous. This CDR3 contains 12 residues. CDR1 is SGHTA, CDR2 FQGNSA, per germline. The V end was cut by 1 base, the J end by 12 bases, with 7 bases between.